Presented here are 11 T cell receptor beta chains from one specimen sequenced in a study of blood T cells in healthy people across ages. PCR was performed a second time for roughly 7 to 11 cycles using a sample-barcoded 5' primer and a J-beta primer mix. A single record per CDR3 protein comes from TCRdb applying MiXCR to the 5' RACE reads. The sample carries 700,000 or so distinct CDR3 sequences, around two fifths recorded once. The material sequenced was blood. These receptors were obtained from a man aged 80 or over in good health.

This clonotype was picked up many times. The chain carries TRBV27 and TRBJ2-5; D is unclear. With 6 bases removed from V and 5 bases from J, the gap between germline ends came to 13 bases. The V gene's germline CDR1 is MNHEY and CDR2 SMNVEV (reference sequence). CDR3 length: 13 amino acids. The CDR3 nucleotides are TGTGCCAGCAGAATGTCCTGGGTGGAGACCCAGTACTTC. Encoded protein: CASRMSWVETQYF.

This clonotype has a single count. The CDR3 end shows no conserved phenylalanine or tryptophan, and so a read error is likely. CDR3 region: CASREGATSNIQYL. CDR3 in DNA: TGTGCCAGCAGGGAGGGAGCCACTTCCAACATTCAGTACCTC. V is TRBV28 and J is TRBJ2-4; a weak D match, TRBD2 (6 bases). Trimming took off 6 bases at V and 7 bases at J, with 16 bases between the two ends. The CDR3 extends over 14 amino acids. The germline V gene has CDR1 MDHEN and CDR2 SYDVKM.

The rearrangement uses TRBV5-1 and TRBJ2-7; D unclear. Germline V gene lookup returns CDR1 SGHRS and CDR2 YFSETQ. There are 16 residues in the CDR3. V was cut by 0 bases and J by 0 bases, with 13 bases left in between. CDR3 DNA sequence: TGCGCCAGCAGCTTGGGTAGGCGGTTTCTCTCCTACGAGCAGTACTTC. Protein: CASSLGRRFLSYEQYF.

There are a few counts of this clonotype. The chain links TRBV20-1 to TRBJ2-1, with D unresolved. V lost 2 bases and J 4 bases, leaving 18 bases between the germline ends. The CDR3 runs to 16 residues. Germline V gene data show CDR1 as DFQATT and CDR2 as SNEGSKA (reference sequence). Here the CDR3 reads CSARPVGVGRYNEQFF. In nucleotides, the CDR3 is TGCAGTGCTAGACCGGTTGGAGTCGGGCGATACAATGAGCAGTTCTTC.

This rearrangement joins TRBV7-3 to TRBJ2-3; D may be TRBD1 (5 bases). The germline V and J ends were trimmed by 3 bases and 6 bases, with 10 bases remaining between them. Per germline, CDR1 SGHTA and CDR2 FQGTGA. CDR3 length: 13 residues. The CDR3 DNA is TGTGCCAGCAGCTTGTCGCCAGGGGATACGCAGTATTTT. This encodes CASSLSPGDTQYF.

This chain's CDR3 is CASSSLAGVVDTQYF. Written as DNA, the CDR3 is TGTGCCAGCAGTTCCCTAGCGGGGGTGGTAGATACGCAGTATTTT. The V gene is TRBV12-3 or TRBV12-4, the J gene TRBJ2-3; 10 bases fit TRBD2. The CDR3 has 15 residues. The junction had 6 bases not matched to a gene; V was cut back by 4 bases and J by 5 bases.

The gene calls are TRBV3-1 and TRBJ1-1; TRBD1 matches at 7 bases. Germline loops: CDR1 LGHDT, CDR2 YNNKEL (reference sequence). V lost 2 bases to trimming and J lost 0 bases; unmatched junction nucleotides: 6. The CDR3 runs 16 residues. This CDR3 is CASSQPDRNLNTEAFF. Here the CDR3 DNA reads TGTGCCAGCAGCCAACCGGACAGGAACCTGAACACTGAAGCTTTCTTT.

The gene calls are TRBV6-5 and TRBJ2-2; tentative D call: TRBD2 (6 bases). The CDR3 has 15 amino acids. Germline CDR1 is MNHEY and CDR2 is SVGAGI. V shed 6 bases and J shed 0 bases, with 11 bases lying between them. The CDR3 here is CASSQAGSNTGELFF. DNA of the CDR3: TGTGCCAGCAGCCAAGCGGGTTCGAACACCGGGGAGCTGTTTTTT.

This clonotype was detected a few times. V usage is TRBV13 and J usage is TRBJ1-2; the D gene is possibly TRBD1 (6 bases). Trimming removed 5 bases at V and 8 bases at J, with 15 bases between. Looked up from germline, CDR1 is PRHDT and CDR2 is FYEKMQ (reference sequence). The CDR3 consists of 13 residues. For the CDR3, the DNA is TGTGCCAGCAGCAGACGACAGGTGCGGGGCTACACCTTC. It translates to CASSRRQVRGYTF.

The chain is built from TRBV6-2 or TRBV6-3 and TRBJ2-4; no clear D. The CDR3 has 11 residues. CDR1 is MNHEY, CDR2 SVGEGT, per germline. The germline V and J ends were trimmed by 5 bases and 13 bases, with 12 bases remaining between them. The CDR3 DNA sequence: TGTGCCAGCAGTAATCGGTATCAGCAGTACTTC. Translating gives CASSNRYQQYF.

The chain couples TRBV20-1 to TRBJ2-1; TRBD2 aligns across 9 bases. The germline V gene encodes CDR1 DFQATT and CDR2 SNEGSKA (reference sequence). The CDR3 sequence is 15 residues long. Trimming cost V 7 bases and J 9 bases; bases outside gene matches: 16. The DNA of the CDR3 is TGCAGTGATTCATTGAGGGCGGGAGGGGTACGTGAGCAGTTCTTC. Its protein product is CSDSLRAGGVREQFF.